These 21 T cell receptor beta chains were all obtained from the same sample, sequenced in a study of CD8 T cells in Susac syndrome. A quantity of about 0.5 to 1 ug RNA underwent reverse transcription using random hexamers. A single record per CDR3 protein comes from TCRdb applying MiXCR to the immunoSEQ multiplex PCR reads. The sample records 120,000 to 150,000 distinct CDR3 sequences, approximately 93% being singletons. The material sequenced was CD4+ T cells from PBMCs. The receptors originated from a human donor in good health.

This rearrangement joins TRBV5-1 to TRBJ2-3; no reliable D call. The CDR3 totals 15 residues. Trimming took 1 base from V and 2 from J, leaving 11 bases between them. Germline V gene lookup returns CDR1 SGHRS and CDR2 YFSETQ. The CDR3 sequence is CASSLLGHITDTQYF. The CDR3 nucleotides are TGCGCCAGCAGCTTGTTGGGCCACATCACAGATACGCAGTATTTT.

This clonotype showed up just once. The chain combines TRBV6-1 with TRBJ1-5; D uncertain. Deletions cut 6 bases from V and 0 bases from J, with 15 bases between. The CDR3 loop spans 16 amino acids. Germline values: CDR1 MNHNS, CDR2 SASEGT. Here the CDR3 reads CASSLQHAYSNQPQHF. CDR3 DNA: TGTGCCAGCAGCCTACAACATGCTTATAGCAATCAGCCCCAGCATTTT.

V and J are TRBV5-4 and TRBJ2-1; the D is unclear. Trimming took off 2 bases at V and 8 bases at J, with 5 bases between the two ends. This CDR3 is built from 11 residues. Per the germline V gene, CDR1 is SGHNT and CDR2 is YYREEE (reference sequence). The CDR3 coding sequence is TGTGCCAGCAGCTTTAAGGATGAGCAGTTCTTC. Translated, it gives CASSFKDEQFF.

CDR3 nucleotide sequence: TGTGCCAGCAGTTTATCCCCCGTCGGGGGCAGGGGGCTTCGTTCCTACAATGAGCAGTTCTTC. This encodes CASSLSPVGGRGLRSYNEQFF. This chain uses TRBV27 with TRBJ2-1; 8 bases fit TRBD1. V was pared by 0 bases and J by 1 base, with 17 bases of the junction left unmatched. The CDR3 spans 21 residues. CDR1 and CDR2 (germline): MNHEY, SMNVEV (reference sequence).

This clonotype has only one observation. The gene calls are TRBV7-8 and TRBJ2-7; weak D call: TRBD1 (6 bases). The ends were cut back, 7 bases at V and 3 bases at J, with 16 bases in the middle. Germline CDR1 SGHVS, CDR2 FQNEAQ. The CDR3 has 14 amino acids. The CDR3 here is CASKVYRAGYEQYF. The CDR3 DNA sequence: TGTGCCAGCAAGGTCTACAGGGCTGGCTACGAGCAGTACTTC.

The J gene is TRBJ2-1, the V gene TRBV3-1; TRBD2 matches at 8 bases. Losses at the gene ends were 4 bases for V and 8 bases for J; bases not matched to a gene: 7. The germline gives CDR1 LGHDT, CDR2 YNNKEL (reference sequence). This CDR3 contains 14 residues. The CDR3 reads CASSPRTSTDEQFF. The CDR3 DNA follows: TGTGCCAGCAGCCCCCGGACTAGCACGGATGAGCAGTTCTTC.

The gene calls are TRBV6-5 and TRBJ1-2; D might be TRBD1 (5 bases). Trimming took 6 bases from V and 0 from J, leaving 14 bases between them. The CDR3 consists of 15 residues. CDR1 and CDR2 (germline): MNHEY, SVGAGI. CDR3 protein: CASRNAGGANYGYTF. The CDR3 region has the DNA TGTGCCAGCAGAAACGCCGGGGGAGCTAACTATGGCTACACCTTC.

The gene calls are TRBV7-3 and TRBJ2-2; D is undetermined. This CDR3 has 14 residues. In germline, CDR1 is SGHTA, CDR2 FQGTGA. Trimming left V 0 bases short and J 6 bases short, with 8 bases between. CDR3 amino acids: CASSLTGVSGELFF. The DNA for the CDR3 is TGTGCCAGCAGCTTAACTGGAGTGTCCGGGGAGCTGTTTTTT.

This rearrangement joins TRBV18 to TRBJ1-1; the D is unclear. Germline CDR1 reads KGHSH; CDR2 reads LQKENI. Between the trimmed V and J ends, which lost 6 bases and 4 bases, there was a span of 18 bases. The CDR3 is made up of 15 amino acids. The CDR3 DNA follows: TGTGCCAGCTCCCCCTTTGTCTGGGATAGCACTGAAGCTTTCTTT. It codes for CASSPFVWDSTEAFF.

This rearrangement joins TRBV5-4 to TRBJ1-2; D not certain. The germline V gene has CDR1 SGHNT and CDR2 YYREEE (reference sequence). The CDR3 loop spans 13 amino acids. The V and J ends lost 2 bases and 4 bases respectively, with 9 bases between them. As DNA, the CDR3 is TGTGCCAGCAGCTTTGATTATCGCTATGGCTACACCTTC. It translates to CASSFDYRYGYTF.

The rearrangement uses TRBV18 and TRBJ2-3; D possibly matches TRBD1 or TRBD2 (5 bases each). The CDR3 spans 15 residues. V was clipped by 3 bases and J by 2 bases, with 12 bases between them. Germline V gene lookup returns CDR1 KGHSH and CDR2 LQKENI. CDR3 loop: CASSPDGTHTDTQYF. As DNA, the CDR3 is TGTGCCAGCTCACCCGACGGGACCCACACAGATACGCAGTATTTT.

The chain employs TRBV7-9 and TRBJ1-1; D is ambiguous. The germline CDR1 and CDR2 sequences are SEHNR and FQNEAQ (reference sequence). The CDR3 loop spans 14 amino acids. The germline V and J ends were trimmed by 1 base and 1 base, with 7 bases remaining between them. DNA of the CDR3: TGTGCCAGCAGCTTAGTTGGAAAGAACACTGAAGCTTTCTTT. Amino acids: CASSLVGKNTEAFF.

The chain employs TRBV6-1 and TRBJ2-1; 8 nucleotides line up with TRBD2. The CDR3 has 16 residues. Germline trimming cut 4 bases from V and 8 bases from J; bases unmatched to any gene: 13. The germline gives CDR1 MNHNS, CDR2 SASEGT. CDR3: CASSAPSGTRGDEQFF. The CDR3 nucleotides are TGTGCCAGCAGTGCCCCCTCCGGGACTAGAGGGGATGAGCAGTTCTTC.

The rearrangement links TRBV27 to TRBJ1-5; no clear D gene. The germline CDR1 and CDR2 sequences are MNHEY and SMNVEV (reference sequence). This CDR3 comprises 15 residues. The V end lost 6 bases, the J end lost 6 bases, and 18 bases lay between the germline ends. The CDR3 is CASSSNAGVGQPQHF. CDR3 bases: TGTGCCAGCAGCTCAAATGCCGGGGTGGGTCAGCCCCAGCATTTT.

The chain employs TRBV7-6 and TRBJ2-7; 12 bases map to TRBD1. The V segment lost 5 bases and the J segment 6 bases; nucleotides outside the gene matches: 5. This CDR3 has 14 residues. Germline V gene lookup returns CDR1 SGHVS and CDR2 FNYEAQ. In DNA, the CDR3 is TGTGCCAGCAGCCAGGGGACAGGGGGCCTCGAGCAGTACTTC. It encodes CASSQGTGGLEQYF.

This chain links TRBV5-8 with TRBJ1-2; unclear D gene. CDR3 length: 13 residues. V lost 3 bases, J lost 8 bases, and 14 bases lay in between. Germline loops: CDR1 SGHTS, CDR2 YDEGEE. CDR3 nucleotide sequence: TGTGCCAGCAGCTCTGTTGGCCCAAGGGGCTACACCTTC. Translated, it gives CASSSVGPRGYTF.

The chain employs TRBV20-1 and TRBJ2-1, with TRBD2 matching over 10 bases. The CDR3 extends over 17 amino acids. Trimming cost V 5 bases and J 4 bases; bases outside gene matches: 14. CDR1 and CDR2 from the germline V gene are DFQATT and SNEGSKA (reference sequence). Written as DNA, the CDR3 is TGCAGTGCTGACGAGGGCATAGGGACTAGCGAGTACAATGAGCAGTTCTTC. It encodes CSADEGIGTSEYNEQFF.

The V and J genes are TRBV7-9 and TRBJ1-1, with D hard to call. Per germline, CDR1 SEHNR and CDR2 FQNEAQ (reference sequence). The CDR3 runs 12 residues. V was trimmed by 10 bases and J by 5 bases, leaving 14 bases between them. Here the CDR3 DNA reads TGTGCCACATCTCGGACCGTGACTGAAGCTTTCTTT. Protein product: CATSRTVTEAFF.

The CDR3 DNA reads as TGCGCCAGCAGCTTGGGGCCCACCGAGAACTATGGCTACACCTTC. Protein product: CASSLGPTENYGYTF. V is TRBV5-1 and J is TRBJ1-2; unclear D gene. Trimming pared 0 bases from V and 2 bases from J, leaving 11 bases between. Looked up from germline, CDR1 is SGHRS and CDR2 is YFSETQ. This CDR3 has 15 amino acids.

V gene TRBV25-1 combines with J gene TRBJ1-3; D is ambiguous. The CDR3 runs to 14 residues. V was trimmed by 4 bases and J by 1 base, leaving 8 bases between them. Germline assignment: CDR1 MGHDK and CDR2 SYGVNS. CDR3 DNA sequence: TGTGCCAGCAGTGCACAGCTTTCTGGAAACACCATATATTTT. Translated: CASSAQLSGNTIYF.

This chain connects TRBV5-6 to TRBJ2-2; 10 nucleotides align to TRBD2. This CDR3 region has 14 residues. The V gene's germline CDR1 is SGHDT and CDR2 YYEEEE. The V and J ends lost 7 bases and 3 bases, in that order; junction bases with no gene match: 3. CDR3 bases: TGTGCCAGCCTGCTAGCGGGAGACACCGGGGAGCTGTTTTTT. Amino acid sequence: CASLLAGDTGELFF.